The T cell receptor beta chain under discussion was sequenced for a study of cytomegalovirus exposure and HLA in healthy donors. The study's findings and limits: Later work showed greater clonal expansion in HLA-associated TCR beta chains than in equally common others.

Germline CDR1 reads SGDLS; CDR2 reads YYNGEE. The CDR3 contains 14 residues. J was trimmed by 8 bases and V by 3 bases; bases with no gene match: 6. The PCR contained 60 Vbeta and 13 Jbeta primers. TCRdb's copy holds only in-frame clones and misses some; the assay was immunoSEQ multiplex PCR. The sample yields 150,000 to 200,000 clones, 78% seen once. As regards this clone: Its antigen is unknown.

This TCR derives from a woman in her thirties in good health and CMV-seropositive. V is TRBV9 and J is TRBJ2-4; 9 bases are shared with TRBD1. Sequenced material: PBMCs. The CDR3 DNA sequence: TGTGCCAGCAGCGGACAGGGGGGGTCAGACATTCAGTACTTC. It specifies CASSGQGGSDIQYF.